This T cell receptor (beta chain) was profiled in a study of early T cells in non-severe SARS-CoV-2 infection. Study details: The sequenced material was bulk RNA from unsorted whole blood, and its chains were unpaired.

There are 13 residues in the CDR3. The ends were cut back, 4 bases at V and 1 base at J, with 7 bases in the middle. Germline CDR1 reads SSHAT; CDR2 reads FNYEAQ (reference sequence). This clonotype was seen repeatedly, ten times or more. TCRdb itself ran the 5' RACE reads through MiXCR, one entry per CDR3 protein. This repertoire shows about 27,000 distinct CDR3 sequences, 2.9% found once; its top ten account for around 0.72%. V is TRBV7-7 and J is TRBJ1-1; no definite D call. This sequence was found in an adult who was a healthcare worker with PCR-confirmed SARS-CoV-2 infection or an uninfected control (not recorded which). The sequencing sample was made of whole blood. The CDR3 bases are TGTGCCAGCAGCTCAGACAAGAACACTGAAGCTTTCTTT. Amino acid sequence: CASSSDKNTEAFF.